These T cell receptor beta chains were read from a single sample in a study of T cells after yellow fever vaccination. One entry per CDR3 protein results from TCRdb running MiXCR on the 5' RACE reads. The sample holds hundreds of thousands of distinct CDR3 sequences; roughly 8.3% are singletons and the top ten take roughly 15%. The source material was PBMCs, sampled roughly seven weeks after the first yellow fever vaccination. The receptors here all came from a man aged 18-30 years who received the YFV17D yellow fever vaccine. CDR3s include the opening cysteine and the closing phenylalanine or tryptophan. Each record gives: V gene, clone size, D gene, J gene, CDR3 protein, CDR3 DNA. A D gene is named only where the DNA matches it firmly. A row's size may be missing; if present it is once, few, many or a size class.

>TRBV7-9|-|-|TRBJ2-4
CASSPHRDGSKNIQYF
TGTGCCAGCAGCCCCCACCGGGACGGAAGCAAAAACATTCAGTACTTC
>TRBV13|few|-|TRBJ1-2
CASSPQRAPNYGYTF
TGTGCCAGCAGCCCCCAGAGGGCACCTAACTATGGCTACACCTTC
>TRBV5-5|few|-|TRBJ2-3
CASSLSMAGVTDTQYF
TGTGCCAGCAGCTTGTCCATGGCAGGGGTCACAGATACGCAGTATTTT
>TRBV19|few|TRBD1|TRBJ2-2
CASSISDRGAGELFF
TGTGCCAGTAGTATCTCCGACAGGGGCGCCGGGGAGCTGTTTTTT
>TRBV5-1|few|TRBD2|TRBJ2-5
CASRLARETQYF
TGCGCCAGCAGACTAGCGCGGGAGACCCAGTACTTC
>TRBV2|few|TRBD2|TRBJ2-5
CASSIAGAQETQYF
TGTGCCAGCAGTATAGCGGGGGCCCAAGAGACCCAGTACTTC
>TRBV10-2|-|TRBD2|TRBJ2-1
CARSSGGTYNEQFF
TGCGCCAGGTCTAGCGGGGGAACCTACAATGAGCAGTTCTTC
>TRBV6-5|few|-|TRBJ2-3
CASSYQGHRTDTQYF
TGTGCCAGCAGTTACCAGGGGCACCGCACAGATACGCAGTATTTT
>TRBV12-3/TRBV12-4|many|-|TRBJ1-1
CASSFGLNTEAFF
TGTGCCAGCAGCTTCGGCCTGAACACTGAAGCTTTCTTT
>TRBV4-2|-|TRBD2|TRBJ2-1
CASSPHPPLAGSSYNEQFF
TGTGCCAGCAGCCCGCACCCTCCCTTAGCGGGGAGCTCCTACAATGAGCAGTTCTTC
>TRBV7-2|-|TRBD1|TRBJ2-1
CASSLGDRVGEQFF
TGTGCCAGCAGCTTAGGGGACAGGGTAGGTGAGCAGTTCTTC
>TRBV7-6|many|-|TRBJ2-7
CASSPTGVYEQYF
TGTGCCAGCAGCCCCACCGGGGTCTACGAGCAGTACTTC
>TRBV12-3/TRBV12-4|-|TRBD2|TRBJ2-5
CASSPTPQRGWKETQYF
TGTGCCAGCAGTCCGACCCCCCAGCGGGGGTGGAAAGAGACCCAGTACTTC
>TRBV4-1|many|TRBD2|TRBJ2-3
CASSPPRGGATDTQYF
TGCGCCAGCAGCCCCCCCCGGGGGGGGGCGACAGATACGCAGTATTTT